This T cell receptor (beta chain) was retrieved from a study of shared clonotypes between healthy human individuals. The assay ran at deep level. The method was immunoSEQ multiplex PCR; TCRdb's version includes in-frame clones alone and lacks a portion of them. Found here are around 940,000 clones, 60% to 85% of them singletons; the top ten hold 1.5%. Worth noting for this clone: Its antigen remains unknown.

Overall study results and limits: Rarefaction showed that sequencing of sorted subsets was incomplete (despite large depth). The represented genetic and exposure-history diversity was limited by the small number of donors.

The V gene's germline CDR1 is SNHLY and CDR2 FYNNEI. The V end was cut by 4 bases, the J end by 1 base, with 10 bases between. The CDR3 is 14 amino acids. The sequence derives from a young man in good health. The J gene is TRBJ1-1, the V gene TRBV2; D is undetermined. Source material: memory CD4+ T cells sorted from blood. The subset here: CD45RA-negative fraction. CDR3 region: CASSGLVANTEAFF. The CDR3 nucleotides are TGTGCCAGCAGTGGGTTGGTGGCGAACACTGAAGCTTTCTTT.